The rows below give T cell receptor beta chains drawn from one sample of a study of cytotoxic CD8 clonotypes in ibrutinib-treated CLL. Using immunoSEQ multiplex PCR, the repertoire was profiled, and TCRdb retains in-frame clones only, with some absent. This sample has some 200,000 clones, with about four fifths found just once. This specimen consisted of PBMCs, obtained after 12 months of ibrutinib treatment. The source of these receptors is a human donor with chronic lymphocytic leukemia. Both conserved end residues are part of each CDR3. The order of the fields is D gene, J gene, V gene, clone size, CDR3 length, CDR3 DNA, CDR3 protein. The D gene is left open where the match is weak. Some rows have no size entry. The others give once, few or many, or a class for an expanded clone.

TRBD2 TRBJ2-1 TRBV4-2 once 17 TGTGCCAGCAGCCAAGAGATTGGAGCGGGACCTAACTCTGAGCAGTTCTTC CASSQEIGAGPNSEQFF
. TRBJ1-2 TRBV7-9 few 15 TGTGCCAGCAGCTTATCGACAGGACGCAACTATGGCTACACCTTC CASSLSTGRNYGYTF
. TRBJ1-1 TRBV14 once 13 TGTGCCAGCAGCCTCGGGGGGCACACTGAAGCTTTCTTT CASSLGGHTEAFF
. TRBJ2-5 TRBV5-4 . 14 TGTGCCAGCAGCGGGGTGGACACCCAAGAGACCCAGTACTTC CASSGVDTQETQYF
TRBD1 TRBJ1-4 TRBV5-1 . 14 TGCGCCAGCAGCGCAGGGGGAACTAATGAAAAACTGTTTTTT CASSAGGTNEKLFF
. TRBJ2-3 TRBV5-1 . 16 TGCGCCAGCAGCTTGGGGACCGGTTCAATTTCAGATACGCAGTATTTT CASSLGTGSISDTQYF
. TRBJ2-1 TRBV25-1 . 15 TGTGCCAGCAGTGCGGAGGACGGAATCTACAATGAGCAGTTCTTC CASSAEDGIYNEQFF
TRBD1 TRBJ2-7 TRBV6-5 . 15 TGTGCCAGCGCCTCTCTTGCGGACAGGGGCTACGAGCAGTACTTC CASASLADRGYEQYF
. TRBJ2-7 TRBV27 few 13 TGTGCCAGCAGCGCAGGGAACTCCTACGAGCAGTACTTC CASSAGNSYEQYF
. TRBJ2-5 TRBV5-8 . 15 TGTGCCAGCAGGGACCAGGGACTCTTACAAGAGACCCAGTACTTC CASRDQGLLQETQYF
TRBD2 TRBJ2-5 TRBV5-1 . 14 TGCGCCAGCAGCTTCGGCGGGGGGAGGGAGACCCAGTACTTC CASSFGGGRETQYF
. TRBJ2-3 TRBV6-1 . 14 TGTGCCAGCAGTGAAGGCACCTTACCAGATACGCAGTATTTT CASSEGTLPDTQYF
TRBD1 TRBJ2-7 TRBV28 . 15 TGTGCCAGCAGTTCCCCCGCGACAGGGACGTACGAGCAGTACTTC CASSSPATGTYEQYF
. TRBJ2-7 TRBV7-6 few 15 TGTGCCAGCAGCCCTGACAGGTTCGGACTTGTCGAGCAGTACTTC CASSPDRFGLVEQYF
. TRBJ1-2 TRBV4-1 . 12 TGCGCCAGCAGCCGGCGGGGCCATGGCTACACCTTC CASSRRGHGYTF
TRBD2 TRBJ2-3 TRBV5-1 once 16 TGCGCCAGCAGCTTGTCGGGACTAGCCGACACAGATACGCAGTATTTT CASSLSGLADTDTQYF
. TRBJ2-2 TRBV9 . 15 TGTGCCAGCAGCGTAGGGTCGGGCAACACCGGGGAGCTGTTTTTT CASSVGSGNTGELFF